These 31 T cell receptor beta chains were sequenced from one sample in a study of T cell responses to AZD1222 COVID-19 vaccine. Measured with immunoSEQ multiplex PCR; TCRdb has only the in-frame clones, and not every one. The sample lists about 46,000 clones, roughly 90% occurring once. The specimen was peripheral blood, collected 28 days after the second AZD1222 dose. These receptors were taken from an adult who received the AZD1222 COVID-19 vaccine.

This chain connects TRBV2 to TRBJ2-7; 7 nucleotides match TRBD1. The germline V gene encodes CDR1 SNHLY and CDR2 FYNNEI. With 3 bases clipped from V and 0 bases from J, the junction kept 8 bases outside the gene matches. CDR3 length: 16 amino acids. CDR3 sequence reads: CASSDMTGMDSYEQYF. For the CDR3, the DNA is TGTGCCAGCAGTGATATGACAGGGATGGACTCCTACGAGCAGTACTTC. The entire variable domain, with the rest obtained from reference TRBV2 and TRBJ2-7, is as follows: EPEVTQTPSHQVTQMGQEVILRCVPISNHLYFYWYRQILGQKVEFLVSFYNNEISEKSEIFDDQFSVERPDGSNFTLKIRSTKLEDSAMYFCASSDMTGMDSYEQYFGPGTRLTVT.

V gene TRBV4-1 combines with J gene TRBJ2-7; 7 bases agree with TRBD2. In germline, CDR1 is MGHRA, CDR2 YSYEKL. The trim removed 3 bases at V and 7 bases at J, leaving 12 bases unmatched. The CDR3 runs to 15 residues. This chain's CDR3 is CASSHPSAGAREQYF. The CDR3 region has the DNA TGCGCCAGCAGCCACCCCTCCGCGGGAGCTAGGGAGCAGTACTTC.

V gene TRBV27 combines with J gene TRBJ1-2, with D unclear. This CDR3 comprises 15 residues. Trimming removed 0 bases from V and 0 bases from J, with 8 bases in between. Looked up from germline, CDR1 is MNHEY and CDR2 is SMNVEV (reference sequence). The CDR3 spells CASSLSYHTNYGYTF. CDR3 coding DNA: TGTGCCAGCAGTTTATCGTACCACACTAACTATGGCTACACCTTC.

This chain connects TRBV2 to TRBJ2-4; 11 nucleotides align to TRBD2. The CDR3 is made up of 15 amino acids. From germline, CDR1 is SNHLY and CDR2 FYNNEI. With 5 bases clipped from V and 9 bases from J, the junction kept 9 bases outside the gene matches. The CDR3 sequence: CASSSGTSGPSIQYF. Written as DNA, the CDR3 is TGTGCCAGCAGTTCCGGGACTAGCGGCCCCAGCATTCAGTACTTC.

The sample holds one count of this clone. This rearrangement joins TRBV5-1 to TRBJ2-4; 7 nucleotides line up with TRBD2. This CDR3 has 13 amino acids. The V segment lost 4 bases and the J segment 7 bases; nucleotides outside the gene matches: 5. The germline gives CDR1 SGHRS, CDR2 YFSETQ. CDR3 residues: CASSPGGKNIQYF. The DNA of the CDR3 is TGCGCCAGCAGCCCGGGAGGCAAGAACATTCAGTACTTC.

J is TRBJ2-3 and V is TRBV5-1, with TRBD2 matching 10 bases. V dropped 2 bases and J dropped 1; count of bases not matched to a gene: 1. The CDR3 consists of 15 residues. Germline lookup yields CDR1 SGHRS and CDR2 YFSETQ. As DNA, the CDR3 is TGCGCCAGCAGCTTTCTAGCGGGAGGCACAGATACGCAGTATTTT. Translation gives CASSFLAGGTDTQYF.

This sequence joins TRBV19 and TRBJ1-1; D might be TRBD1 (5 bases). This CDR3 contains 15 residues. The ends were cut back, 2 bases at V and 4 bases at J, with 14 bases in the middle. The germline V gene encodes CDR1 LNHDA and CDR2 SQIVND (reference sequence). The CDR3 bases are TGTGCCAGTAGTATAACTCCAGGGTTTGGCACTGAAGCTTTCTTT. As protein: CASSITPGFGTEAFF.

The gene calls are TRBV2 and TRBJ2-7; D is uncertain. The CDR3 is 15 amino acids. The ends were cut back, 8 bases at V and 0 bases at J, with 17 bases in the middle. Germline CDR1 is SNHLY and CDR2 is FYNNEI. In nucleotides, the CDR3 is TGTGCCAGCGTCCCCTACCGGACGGGCTCCTACGAGCAGTACTTC. Its translation: CASVPYRTGSYEQYF. The variable domain in full, completed from reference TRBV2 and TRBJ2-7, reads EPEVTQTPSHQVTQMGQEVILRCVPISNHLYFYWYRQILGQKVEFLVSFYNNEISEKSEIFDDQFSVERPDGSNFTLKIRSTKLEDSAMYFCASVPYRTGSYEQYFGPGTRLTVT.

CDR3 coding DNA: TGTGCCAGCAGCCGTGACAGGGGAGTGGAGACCCAGTACTTC. Residues: CASSRDRGVETQYF. The rearrangement joins TRBV4-2 to TRBJ2-5, with 8 bases lining up with TRBD1. Trimming took 4 bases from V and 5 from J; bases not matched to a gene: 6. This CDR3 contains 14 residues. Germline V gives CDR1 LGHNA, CDR2 YNFKEQ.

Only a few counts were recorded for this clone. The rearrangement joins TRBV11-2 to TRBJ1-2; D is ambiguous. Germline CDR1 and CDR2: SGHAT and FQNNGV. This CDR3 region has 15 residues. With 6 bases removed from V and 8 bases from J, the gap between germline ends came to 22 bases. The CDR3 DNA sequence: TGTGCCAGCAGTCCTGAGGCAGAGGACCTCCGGGGCTACACCTTC. This gives the protein CASSPEAEDLRGYTF.

The chain combines TRBV2 with TRBJ2-1; no definite D call. The CDR3 loop spans 13 amino acids. V was shortened by 8 bases and J by 9 bases, with 17 bases between the two germline ends. Germline CDR1 reads SNHLY; CDR2 reads FYNNEI. CDR3 in amino acids: CASDEYPGVEQFF. Here the CDR3 DNA reads TGTGCCAGCGACGAGTACCCAGGCGTTGAGCAGTTCTTC.

The DNA of the CDR3 is TGTGCCAGCAGCCAATCGCCAGGGGCAAACTATGGCTACACCTTC. As protein: CASSQSPGANYGYTF. The rearrangement links TRBV14 to TRBJ1-2, with a weak D call TRBD1 (6 bases). Germline V gene lookup returns CDR1 SGHDN and CDR2 FVKESK. The CDR3 consists of 15 residues. Trimming took off 2 bases at V and 2 bases at J, with 12 bases between the two ends. The whole variable domain, filled in from reference TRBV14 and TRBJ1-2, reads EAGVTQFPSHSVIEKGQTVTLRCDPISGHDNLYWYRRVMGKEIKFLLHFVKESKQDESGMPNNRFLAERTGGTYSTLKVQPAELEDSGVYFCASSQSPGANYGYTFGSGTRLTVV.

The chain is built from TRBV5-6 and TRBJ2-2; unclear D gene. Trimming stripped 2 bases from V and 2 bases from J, with 7 bases between. CDR3 length: 14 amino acids. Germline CDR1 and CDR2: SGHDT and YYEEEE. Here the CDR3 DNA reads TGTGCCAGCAGCTTAATCCGAAACACCGGGGAGCTGTTTTTT. Protein product: CASSLIRNTGELFF.

The chain couples TRBV27 to TRBJ2-3, with D maybe TRBD2 (6 bases). Deletions cut 5 bases from V and 4 bases from J, with 16 bases between. CDR1 is MNHEY, CDR2 SMNVEV, per germline (reference sequence). The CDR3 is 15 residues long. CDR3 coding DNA: TGTGCCAGCAGTCCCCGGGGGTCAGGTGCAGATACGCAGTATTTT. Translation: CASSPRGSGADTQYF.

The chain is built from TRBV6-1 and TRBJ1-5; D unclear. V was pared by 2 bases and J by 7 bases, with 9 bases between. Germline values: CDR1 MNHNS, CDR2 SASEGT. This CDR3 is 13 amino acids long. Written as DNA, the CDR3 is TGTGCCAGCAGTGAAATAAGTGGCCAGCCCCAGCATTTT. This codes for CASSEISGQPQHF.

The V call is TRBV7-2, the J call TRBJ2-5; TRBD2 might be the D (6 bases). Germline-derived CDR1 and CDR2 are SGHTA and FQGNSA. CDR3 length: 13 residues. V dropped 1 base and J dropped 6 bases, with 9 bases sitting between them. In nucleotides, the CDR3 is TGTGCCAGCAGCTTAGGCGGGGTTAAGACCCAGTACTTC. Its translation is CASSLGGVKTQYF.

The chain has TRBV6-1 and TRBJ1-5, with unresolved D. The CDR3 runs 16 residues. The germline V and J ends were trimmed by 1 base and 7 bases, with 17 bases remaining between them. Germline values: CDR1 MNHNS, CDR2 SASEGT. CDR3 coding DNA: TGTGCCAGCAGTGAAGTATCCCTGGGATTTGGACAGCCCCAGCATTTT. Amino acids: CASSEVSLGFGQPQHF.

This chain connects TRBV29-1 to TRBJ2-1, with unresolved D. This CDR3 region has 12 residues. The germline CDR1 and CDR2 sequences are SQVTM and ANQGSEA. The V end lost 5 bases, the J end lost 6 bases, and 11 bases lay between the germline ends. The CDR3 reads CSVTLGTNEQFF. Written as DNA, the CDR3 is TGCAGCGTTACTTTGGGAACCAATGAGCAGTTCTTC.

The chain employs TRBV28 and TRBJ2-7; 8 bases are a match to TRBD2. Germline V gene data show CDR1 as MDHEN and CDR2 as SYDVKM. The J segment lost 3 bases and the V segment lost 6 bases, leaving 7 bases of the junction unmatched. The CDR3 has 14 amino acids. The CDR3 DNA is TGTGCCAGCAGAACAGCGGGAGTGGGCTACGAGCAGTACTTC. Its translation: CASRTAGVGYEQYF.

This chain joins TRBV5-1 and TRBJ1-1; 7 bases fit TRBD1. The junction had 6 bases not matched to a gene; V was cut back by 0 bases and J by 4 bases. The germline V gene encodes CDR1 SGHRS and CDR2 YFSETQ. The CDR3 loop spans 15 amino acids. The CDR3 here is CASSLGGGKVTEAFF. The CDR3 DNA is TGCGCCAGCAGCTTGGGAGGGGGCAAGGTCACTGAAGCTTTCTTT.

This sequence joins TRBV12-5 and TRBJ2-2; TRBD2 matches 7 bases. After removal of 4 bases from V and 0 bases from J, the junction contained 5 bases not matched to a gene. The CDR3 extends over 16 amino acids. Germline V gives CDR1 LGHNT, CDR2 FRNRAP. The CDR3 spells CASGSGLNANTGELFF. Written as DNA, the CDR3 is TGTGCTAGTGGTTCGGGACTAAACGCGAACACCGGGGAGCTGTTTTTT.

This clone was found once. The chain combines TRBV7-3 with TRBJ2-3; 7 bases align to TRBD2. This CDR3 has 16 residues. CDR1 and CDR2 (germline): SGHTA, FQGTGA. Unmatched junction bases numbered 4, after V lost 1 base and J lost 0 bases. CDR3 in DNA: TGTGCCAGCAGCTTAATAGGGACTACTAGCACAGATACGCAGTATTTT. As protein: CASSLIGTTSTDTQYF.

The chain has TRBV6-5 and TRBJ1-4, with D perhaps matching TRBD1 (6 bases). V lost 6 bases to trimming and J lost 13 bases, with 18 bases between them. There are 13 residues in the CDR3. CDR1 and CDR2 from the germline V gene are MNHEY and SVGAGI. CDR3 nucleotide sequence: TGTGCCAGCAGGGACCCGGAGGGGGGGAGACTGTTTTTT. Protein sequence: CASRDPEGGRLFF.

The chain uses TRBV6-5 and TRBJ2-3, with D maybe TRBD2 (6 bases). Trimming stripped 3 bases from V and 0 bases from J, with 13 bases between. This CDR3 has 16 amino acids. Germline V gives CDR1 MNHEY, CDR2 SVGAGI. This chain's CDR3 is CASSYISGVSTDTQYF. The DNA of the CDR3 is TGTGCCAGCAGTTATATTAGCGGAGTTAGCACAGATACGCAGTATTTT.

In nucleotides, the CDR3 is TGTGCCAGCAGCCAGGACTGGTATGGCTACACCTTC. Amino acid sequence: CASSQDWYGYTF. The chain recombines TRBV3-1 (or the pseudogene TRBV3-2) with TRBJ1-2; unclear D gene. Germline-derived CDR1 and CDR2 are LGHDT and YNNKEL (reference sequence). CDR3 length: 12 residues. Trimming left V 3 bases short and J 5 bases short, with 7 bases between.

The rearrangement uses TRBV4-3 and TRBJ2-3, with D uncertain. The CDR3 length is 17 residues. V gave up 0 bases and J gave up 0 bases, with 13 bases separating them. Germline CDR1 and CDR2: LGHNA and YSLEER. CDR3 in DNA: TGCGCCAGCAGCCAAGATCTGGCTACCCTTAGCACAGATACGCAGTATTTT. Translating gives CASSQDLATLSTDTQYF.

The chain links TRBV5-1 to TRBJ1-3; D gene uncertain. V lost 0 bases and J lost 0, with 7 bases in between. CDR1 and CDR2 from the germline V gene are SGHRS and YFSETQ. CDR3 length: 15 residues. In DNA, the CDR3 is TGCGCCAGCAGCTTGGAGGGTTCCTCTGGAAACACCATATATTTT. Protein product: CASSLEGSSGNTIYF.

The V call is TRBV19, the J call TRBJ2-2; 12 nucleotides match TRBD2. The length of the CDR3 is 18 residues. Trimming took 4 bases from V and 6 from J; bases not matched to a gene: 12. Germline-derived CDR1 and CDR2 are LNHDA and SQIVND (reference sequence). DNA of the CDR3: TGTGCCAGTAGTAGAACTCTAGCGGGAGGGCCCGGCGCCGGGGAGCTGTTTTTT. This codes for CASSRTLAGGPGAGELFF.

V is TRBV19 and J is TRBJ1-1; 7 bases map to TRBD1. V lost 5 bases to trimming and J lost 5 bases; unmatched junction nucleotides: 14. This CDR3 region has 16 residues. Germline-derived CDR1 and CDR2 are LNHDA and SQIVND (reference sequence). In DNA form, the CDR3 reads TGTGCCAGTAGTCTCAGAGGAGCAGGGGGTGTGACTGAAGCTTTCTTT. Protein: CASSLRGAGGVTEAFF.

The chain is built from TRBV5-1 and TRBJ1-6; 7 nucleotides line up with TRBD1. With 0 bases clipped from V and 8 bases from J, the junction kept 2 bases outside the gene matches. Germline V gene data show CDR1 as SGHRS and CDR2 as YFSETQ. The CDR3 is made up of 14 amino acids. In nucleotides, the CDR3 is TGCGCCAGCAGCTTGGGGACAGGCGATTCACCCCTCCACTTT. Its protein product is CASSLGTGDSPLHF.

The V call is TRBV3-1 (or the pseudogene TRBV3-2), the J call TRBJ1-2; D perhaps matches TRBD1 (6 bases). The CDR3 loop spans 13 amino acids. The germline V and J ends were trimmed by 4 bases and 7 bases, with 13 bases remaining between them. CDR1 and CDR2 (germline): LGHDT, YNNKEL (reference sequence). This chain's CDR3 is CASSPWGAGGYTF. CDR3 bases: TGTGCCAGCAGCCCTTGGGGGGCCGGTGGCTACACCTTC.